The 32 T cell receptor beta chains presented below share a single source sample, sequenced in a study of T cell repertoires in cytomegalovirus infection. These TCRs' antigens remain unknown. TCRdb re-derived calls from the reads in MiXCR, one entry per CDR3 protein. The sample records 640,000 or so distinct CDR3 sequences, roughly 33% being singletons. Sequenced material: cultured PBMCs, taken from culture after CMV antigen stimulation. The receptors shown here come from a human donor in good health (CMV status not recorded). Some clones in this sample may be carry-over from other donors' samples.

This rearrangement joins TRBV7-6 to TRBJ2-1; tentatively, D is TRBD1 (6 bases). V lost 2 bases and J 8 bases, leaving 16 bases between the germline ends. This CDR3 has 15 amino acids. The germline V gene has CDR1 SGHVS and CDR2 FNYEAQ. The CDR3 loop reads CASSLITRGTDEQFF. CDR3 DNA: TGTGCCAGCAGCTTAATAACTAGGGGGACCGATGAGCAGTTCTTC.

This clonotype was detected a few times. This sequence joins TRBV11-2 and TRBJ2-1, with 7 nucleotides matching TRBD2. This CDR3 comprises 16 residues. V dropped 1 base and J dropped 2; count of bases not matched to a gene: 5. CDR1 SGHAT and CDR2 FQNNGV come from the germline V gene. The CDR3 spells CASSLVSGVTYNEQFF. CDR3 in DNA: TGTGCCAGCAGCTTAGTAAGCGGGGTAACCTACAATGAGCAGTTCTTC.

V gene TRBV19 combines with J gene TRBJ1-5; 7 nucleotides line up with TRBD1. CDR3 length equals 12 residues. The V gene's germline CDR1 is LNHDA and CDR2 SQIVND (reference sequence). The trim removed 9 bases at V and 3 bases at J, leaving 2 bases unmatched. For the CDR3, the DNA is TGTGCCAGCGGACAGGCCAATCAGCCCCAGCATTTT. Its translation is CASGQANQPQHF.

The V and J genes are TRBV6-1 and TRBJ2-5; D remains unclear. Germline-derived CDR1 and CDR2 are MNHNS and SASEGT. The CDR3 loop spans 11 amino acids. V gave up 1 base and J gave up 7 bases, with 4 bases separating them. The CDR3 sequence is CASSEEWTQYF. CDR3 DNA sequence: TGTGCCAGCAGTGAAGAGTGGACCCAGTACTTC.

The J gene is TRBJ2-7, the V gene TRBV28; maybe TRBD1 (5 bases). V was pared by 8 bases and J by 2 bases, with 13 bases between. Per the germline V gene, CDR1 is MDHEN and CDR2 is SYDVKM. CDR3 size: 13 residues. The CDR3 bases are TGTGCCAGCTATAGTCAGGGAACCTACGAGCAGTACTTC. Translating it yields CASYSQGTYEQYF.

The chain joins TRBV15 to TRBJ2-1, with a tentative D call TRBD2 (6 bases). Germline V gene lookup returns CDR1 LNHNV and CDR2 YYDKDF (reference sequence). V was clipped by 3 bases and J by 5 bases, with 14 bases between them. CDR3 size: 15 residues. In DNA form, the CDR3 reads TGTGCCACCAGCAGTCGCGGGGAATCCCACAATGAGCAGTTCTTC. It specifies CATSSRGESHNEQFF.

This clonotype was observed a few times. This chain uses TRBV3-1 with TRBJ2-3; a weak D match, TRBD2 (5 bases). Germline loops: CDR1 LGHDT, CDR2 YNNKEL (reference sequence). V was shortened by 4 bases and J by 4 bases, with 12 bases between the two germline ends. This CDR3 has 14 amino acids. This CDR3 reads CASSLPGDSDTQYF. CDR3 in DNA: TGTGCCAGCAGCCTACCCGGGGATTCAGATACGCAGTATTTT.

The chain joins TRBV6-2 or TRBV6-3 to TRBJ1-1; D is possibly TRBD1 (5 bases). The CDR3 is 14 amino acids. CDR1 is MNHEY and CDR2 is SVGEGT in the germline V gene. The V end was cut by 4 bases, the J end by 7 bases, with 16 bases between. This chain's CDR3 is CASSWDAGTSEAFF. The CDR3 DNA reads TGTGCCAGCAGTTGGGACGCCGGAACAAGTGAAGCTTTCTTT.

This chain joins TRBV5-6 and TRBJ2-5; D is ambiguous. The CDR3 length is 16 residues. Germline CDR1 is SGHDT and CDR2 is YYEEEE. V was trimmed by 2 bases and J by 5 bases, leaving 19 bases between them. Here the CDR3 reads CASSLNHGSPRETQYF. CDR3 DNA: TGTGCCAGCAGCTTAAACCATGGATCGCCGAGGGAGACCCAGTACTTC.

CDR3 nucleotide sequence: TGTGCCAGCAGTTTACAGTTAAGGGACATCGGTGGCTACACCTTC. This gives the protein CASSLQLRDIGGYTF. This chain uses TRBV12-3 or TRBV12-4 with TRBJ1-2, with a possible D match to TRBD1 (6 bases). V shed 2 bases and J shed 7 bases, with 17 bases lying between them. The CDR3 has 15 residues.

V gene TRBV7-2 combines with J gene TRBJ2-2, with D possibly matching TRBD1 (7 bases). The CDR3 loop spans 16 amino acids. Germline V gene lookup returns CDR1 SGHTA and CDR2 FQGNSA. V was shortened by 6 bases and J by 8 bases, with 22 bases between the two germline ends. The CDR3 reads CASRYDAGQRLGELFF. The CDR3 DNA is TGTGCCAGCAGATACGACGCGGGACAGAGGTTAGGGGAGCTGTTTTTT.

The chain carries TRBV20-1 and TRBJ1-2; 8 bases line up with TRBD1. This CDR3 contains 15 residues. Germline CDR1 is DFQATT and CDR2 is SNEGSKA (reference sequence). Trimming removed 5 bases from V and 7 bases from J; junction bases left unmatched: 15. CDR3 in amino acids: CSALNPGGQGSGYTF. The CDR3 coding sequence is TGCAGTGCTCTGAACCCCGGCGGACAGGGTTCTGGCTACACCTTC.

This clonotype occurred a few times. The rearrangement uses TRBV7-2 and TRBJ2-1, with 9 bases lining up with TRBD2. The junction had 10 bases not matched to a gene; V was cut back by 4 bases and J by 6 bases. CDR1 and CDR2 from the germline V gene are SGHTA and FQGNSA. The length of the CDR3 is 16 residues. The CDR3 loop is CASSSTSGGGGNEQFF. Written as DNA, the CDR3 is TGTGCCAGCAGCTCGACTAGCGGTGGTGGCGGCAATGAGCAGTTCTTC.

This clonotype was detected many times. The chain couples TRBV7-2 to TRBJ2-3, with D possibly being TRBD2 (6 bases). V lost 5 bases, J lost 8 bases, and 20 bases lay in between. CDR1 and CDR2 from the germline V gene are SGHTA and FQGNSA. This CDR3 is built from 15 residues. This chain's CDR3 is CASSAGTPTGGTQYF. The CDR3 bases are TGTGCCAGCAGCGCCGGGACTCCCACCGGGGGTACGCAGTATTTT.

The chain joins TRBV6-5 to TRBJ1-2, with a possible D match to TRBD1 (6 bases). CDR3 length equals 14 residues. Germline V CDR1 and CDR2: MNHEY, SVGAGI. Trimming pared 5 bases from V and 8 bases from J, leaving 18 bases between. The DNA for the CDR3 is TGTGCCAGCAGTAGAAGACAACAGGGATCCGGCTACACCTTC. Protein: CASSRRQQGSGYTF.

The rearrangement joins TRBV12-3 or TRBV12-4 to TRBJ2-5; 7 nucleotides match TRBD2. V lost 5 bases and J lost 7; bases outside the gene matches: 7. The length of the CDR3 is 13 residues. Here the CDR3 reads CASSTRTGGTQYF. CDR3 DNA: TGTGCCAGCAGTACACGGACGGGAGGGACCCAGTACTTC.

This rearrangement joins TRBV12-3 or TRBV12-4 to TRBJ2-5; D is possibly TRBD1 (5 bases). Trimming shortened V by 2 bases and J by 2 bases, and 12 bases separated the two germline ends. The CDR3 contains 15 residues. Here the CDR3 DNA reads TGTGCCAGCAGTTTATTTCTGGGGCAGCAAGAGACCCAGTACTTC. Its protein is CASSLFLGQQETQYF.

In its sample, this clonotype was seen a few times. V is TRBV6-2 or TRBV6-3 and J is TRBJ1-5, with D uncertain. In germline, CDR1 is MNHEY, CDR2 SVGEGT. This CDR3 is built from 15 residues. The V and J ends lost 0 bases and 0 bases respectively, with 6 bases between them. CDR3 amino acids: CASSYSAYSNQPQHF. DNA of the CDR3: TGTGCCAGCAGTTACTCTGCGTATAGCAATCAGCCCCAGCATTTT.

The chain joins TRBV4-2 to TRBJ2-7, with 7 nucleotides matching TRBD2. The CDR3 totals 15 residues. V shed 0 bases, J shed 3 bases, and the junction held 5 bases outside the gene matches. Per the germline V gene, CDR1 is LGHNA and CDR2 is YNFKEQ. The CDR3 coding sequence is TGTGCCAGCAGCCAAGATTTCGGACTAGTCTACGAGCAGTACTTC. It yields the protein CASSQDFGLVYEQYF.

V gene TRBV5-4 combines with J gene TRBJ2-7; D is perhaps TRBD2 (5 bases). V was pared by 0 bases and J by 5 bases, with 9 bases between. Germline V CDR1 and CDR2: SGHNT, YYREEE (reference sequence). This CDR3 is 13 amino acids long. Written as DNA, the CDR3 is TGTGCCAGCAGCTTGGCCGGGGAGAACGAGCAGTACTTC. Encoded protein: CASSLAGENEQYF.

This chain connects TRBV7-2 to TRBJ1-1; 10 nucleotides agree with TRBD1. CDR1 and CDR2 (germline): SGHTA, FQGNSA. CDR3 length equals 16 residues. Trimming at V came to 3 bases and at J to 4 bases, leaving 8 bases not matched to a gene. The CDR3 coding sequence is TGTGCCAGCAGCTTTAGGACAGGGGGTTTGGGCACTGAAGCTTTCTTT. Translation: CASSFRTGGLGTEAFF.

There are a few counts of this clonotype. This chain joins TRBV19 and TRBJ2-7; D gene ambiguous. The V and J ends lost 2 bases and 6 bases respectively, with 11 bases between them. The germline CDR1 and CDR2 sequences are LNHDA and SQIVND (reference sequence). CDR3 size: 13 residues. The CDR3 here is CASSIRSVGEQYF. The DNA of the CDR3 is TGTGCCAGTAGTATAAGATCCGTGGGCGAGCAGTACTTC.

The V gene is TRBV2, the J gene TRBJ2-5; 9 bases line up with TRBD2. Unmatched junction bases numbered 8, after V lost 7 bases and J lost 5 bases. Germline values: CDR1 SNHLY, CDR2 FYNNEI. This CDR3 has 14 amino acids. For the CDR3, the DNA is TGTGCCAGCATGGGTGTTAGCGGGGGCGAGACCCAGTACTTC. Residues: CASMGVSGGETQYF.

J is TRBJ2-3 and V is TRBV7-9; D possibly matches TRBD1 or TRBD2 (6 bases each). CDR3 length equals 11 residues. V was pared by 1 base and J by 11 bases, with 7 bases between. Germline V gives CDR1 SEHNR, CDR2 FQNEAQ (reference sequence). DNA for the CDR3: TGTGCCAGCAGCTTAGAGGGGGGGCAGTATTTT. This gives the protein CASSLEGGQYF.

The CDR3 reads CASSSPRFGNSPLHF. Written as DNA, the CDR3 is TGTGCCAGCAGTTCCCCCAGGTTCGGGAATTCACCCCTCCACTTT. The chain has TRBV27 and TRBJ1-6, with unresolved D. The CDR3 is made up of 15 amino acids. CDR1 and CDR2 (germline): MNHEY, SMNVEV (reference sequence). The V and J ends lost 4 bases and 7 bases respectively, with 14 bases between them.

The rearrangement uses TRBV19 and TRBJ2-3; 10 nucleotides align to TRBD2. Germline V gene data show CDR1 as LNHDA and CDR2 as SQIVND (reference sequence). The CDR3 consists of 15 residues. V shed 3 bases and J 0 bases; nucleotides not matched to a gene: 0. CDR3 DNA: TGTGCCAGTAGTATGACTAGCGGGAGCACAGATACGCAGTATTTT. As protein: CASSMTSGSTDTQYF.

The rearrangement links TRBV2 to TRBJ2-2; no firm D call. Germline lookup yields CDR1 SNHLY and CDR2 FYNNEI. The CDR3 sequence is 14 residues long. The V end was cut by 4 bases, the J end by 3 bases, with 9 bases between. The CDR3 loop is CASSGRADTGELFF. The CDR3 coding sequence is TGTGCCAGCAGTGGACGGGCGGACACCGGGGAGCTGTTTTTT.

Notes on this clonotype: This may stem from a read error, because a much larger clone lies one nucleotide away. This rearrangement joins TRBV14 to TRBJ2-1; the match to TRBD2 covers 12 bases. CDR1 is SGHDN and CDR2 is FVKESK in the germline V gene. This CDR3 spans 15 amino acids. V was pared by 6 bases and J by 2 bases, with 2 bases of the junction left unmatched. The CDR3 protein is CASRLAGGTYNEQFF. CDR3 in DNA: TGTGCCAGCAGACTAGCGGGAGGTACCTACAATGAGCAGTTCTTC.

CDR3 amino acids: CASSFPGFPDTQYF. CDR3 DNA sequence: TGTGCCAGCAGCTTCCCAGGGTTCCCAGATACGCAGTATTTT. V and J are TRBV5-6 and TRBJ2-3; TRBD1 might be the D (5 bases). The CDR3 extends over 14 amino acids. The V and J ends lost 2 bases and 4 bases respectively, with 11 bases between them. CDR1 is SGHDT, CDR2 YYEEEE, per germline.

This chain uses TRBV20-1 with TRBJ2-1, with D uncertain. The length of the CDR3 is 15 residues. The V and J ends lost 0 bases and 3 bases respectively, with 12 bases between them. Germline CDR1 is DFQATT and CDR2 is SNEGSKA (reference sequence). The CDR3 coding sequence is TGCAGTGCTAGAGAGGCCCAATCGGACTACAATGAGCAGTTCTTC. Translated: CSAREAQSDYNEQFF.

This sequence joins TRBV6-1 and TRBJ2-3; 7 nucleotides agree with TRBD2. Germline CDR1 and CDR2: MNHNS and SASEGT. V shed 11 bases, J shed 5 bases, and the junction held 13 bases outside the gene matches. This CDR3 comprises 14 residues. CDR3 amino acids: CAGGPGRGIDTQYF. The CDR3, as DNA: TGTGCCGGGGGTCCGGGGAGGGGTATAGATACGCAGTATTTT.

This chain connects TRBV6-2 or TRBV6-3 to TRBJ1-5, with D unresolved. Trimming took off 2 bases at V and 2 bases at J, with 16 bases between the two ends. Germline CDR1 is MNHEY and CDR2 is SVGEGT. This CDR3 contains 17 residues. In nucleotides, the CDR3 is TGTGCCAGCAGTTACGAGCTCCTAATCCAAGGCAATCAGCCCCAGCATTTT. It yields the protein CASSYELLIQGNQPQHF.